These T cell receptor beta chains were read from a single sample in a study of T cell responses to AZD1222 COVID-19 vaccine. Libraries were prepared by immunoSEQ multiplex PCR; TCRdb keeps only in-frame clonotypes and omits some of them. The data contain about 97,000 clones, approximately 90% of them singletons. Sequenced material: peripheral blood, taken on day 0 of AZD1222 vaccination. These receptors all stem from an adult in good health. Each CDR3 is given with its conserved first and last residue. Each record gives: V gene, J gene, D gene, clone size, CDR3 protein, CDR3 DNA. D genes are given only for firm matches. Rows give clone size only sometimes, using once, few, many, or a class for an expanded clone.

v_gene: TRBV5-8; j_gene: TRBJ1-2; d_gene: -; abundance: -; CDR3aa: CASSFRENYGYTF; CDR3nt: TGTGCCAGCAGCTTTCGGGAGAACTATGGCTACACCTTC
v_gene: TRBV10-3; j_gene: TRBJ2-7; d_gene: TRBD1; abundance: -; CDR3aa: CAIAAGQGYEQYF; CDR3nt: TGTGCCATCGCCGCCGGACAGGGCTACGAGCAGTACTTC
v_gene: TRBV7-2; j_gene: TRBJ1-4; d_gene: -; abundance: once; CDR3aa: CASSLDGSREKLFF; CDR3nt: TGTGCCAGCAGCTTAGACGGGAGCCGGGAAAAACTGTTTTTT
v_gene: TRBV2; j_gene: TRBJ1-4; d_gene: TRBD1; abundance: few; CDR3aa: CASTGQGGTNEKLFF; CDR3nt: TGTGCCAGTACAGGACAGGGGGGAACTAATGAAAAACTGTTTTTT
v_gene: TRBV19; j_gene: TRBJ2-5; d_gene: TRBD2; abundance: -; CDR3aa: CASSKLAQETQYF; CDR3nt: TGTGCCAGTAGTAAACTAGCGCAAGAGACCCAGTACTTC
v_gene: TRBV27; j_gene: TRBJ2-3; d_gene: -; abundance: -; CDR3aa: CASSQGDTQYF; CDR3nt: TGTGCCAGCAGTCAGGGAGATACGCAGTATTTT
v_gene: TRBV28; j_gene: TRBJ1-2; d_gene: -; abundance: -; CDR3aa: CASGAPGSGMAYTF; CDR3nt: TGTGCCAGCGGCGCACCAGGGTCAGGGATGGCTTACACCTTC
v_gene: TRBV6-5; j_gene: TRBJ2-1; d_gene: TRBD2; abundance: -; CDR3aa: CASSSLGAGVYNEQFF; CDR3nt: TGTGCCAGCAGTTCCTTGGGCGCGGGGGTTTACAATGAGCAGTTCTTC
v_gene: TRBV28; j_gene: TRBJ1-5; d_gene: -; abundance: -; CDR3aa: CASSLEGLRQPQHF; CDR3nt: TGTGCCAGCAGTTTAGAGGGGTTGCGTCAGCCCCAGCATTTT
v_gene: TRBV7-8; j_gene: TRBJ2-1; d_gene: TRBD2; abundance: -; CDR3aa: CASSPSGGRAINEQFF; CDR3nt: TGTGCCAGCAGCCCGAGTGGCGGGAGGGCCATTAATGAGCAGTTCTTC
v_gene: TRBV21-1; j_gene: TRBJ1-1; d_gene: -; abundance: -; CDR3aa: CASSPPQKGQIETNTEAFF; CDR3nt: TGTGCCAGCAGCCCCCCCCAAAAGGGACAGATTGAAACTAACACTGAAGCTTTCTTT
v_gene: TRBV2; j_gene: TRBJ1-5; d_gene: TRBD1; abundance: -; CDR3aa: CASSGDSSFGWGNQPQHF; CDR3nt: TGTGCCAGCAGTGGGGACAGTTCTTTTGGTTGGGGCAATCAGCCCCAGCATTTT
v_gene: TRBV9; j_gene: TRBJ2-3; d_gene: TRBD1; abundance: -; CDR3aa: CASSVEGQGVTDTQYF; CDR3nt: TGTGCCAGCAGCGTAGAAGGACAGGGGGTCACAGATACGCAGTATTTT
v_gene: TRBV24-1; j_gene: TRBJ2-7; d_gene: -; abundance: -; CDR3aa: CATSDLWTGEQYF; CDR3nt: TGTGCCACCAGTGATTTGTGGACGGGCGAGCAGTACTTC
v_gene: TRBV6-5; j_gene: TRBJ2-7; d_gene: TRBD1; abundance: -; CDR3aa: CASSSRRTGLVHEQYF; CDR3nt: TGTGCCAGCAGTTCCAGGAGGACAGGTTTAGTTCACGAGCAGTACTTC
v_gene: TRBV6-5; j_gene: TRBJ2-3; d_gene: -; abundance: -; CDR3aa: CASRASTDTQYF; CDR3nt: TGTGCCAGCAGAGCTAGCACAGATACGCAGTATTTT
v_gene: TRBV6-2/TRBV6-3; j_gene: TRBJ1-5; d_gene: -; abundance: -; CDR3aa: CASSLERGYNQPQHF; CDR3nt: TGTGCCAGCAGCCTCGAAAGGGGCTACAATCAGCCCCAGCATTTT
v_gene: TRBV28; j_gene: TRBJ1-2; d_gene: -; abundance: -; CDR3aa: CATGSGYGYTF; CDR3nt: TGTGCCACAGGCAGTGGCTATGGCTACACCTTC
v_gene: TRBV24-1; j_gene: TRBJ2-1; d_gene: -; abundance: -; CDR3aa: CATSDLRLSNEQFF; CDR3nt: TGTGCCACCAGTGATTTGCGGCTATCCAATGAGCAGTTCTTC
v_gene: TRBV19; j_gene: TRBJ2-7; d_gene: -; abundance: -; CDR3aa: CASSRGTGSSYEQYF; CDR3nt: TGTGCCAGTAGTCGGGGGACTGGATCGTCCTACGAGCAGTACTTC
v_gene: TRBV19; j_gene: TRBJ1-1; d_gene: -; abundance: -; CDR3aa: CASSILGGGNTEAFF; CDR3nt: TGTGCCAGTAGTATCCTCGGGGGGGGGAACACTGAAGCTTTCTTT
v_gene: TRBV5-1; j_gene: TRBJ2-7; d_gene: -; abundance: -; CDR3aa: CASSLATSYEQYF; CDR3nt: TGCGCCAGCAGCTTGGCTACCTCCTACGAGCAGTACTTC
v_gene: TRBV28; j_gene: TRBJ1-2; d_gene: -; abundance: -; CDR3aa: CASMGINYGYTF; CDR3nt: TGTGCCAGCATGGGGATTAACTATGGCTACACCTTC
v_gene: TRBV9; j_gene: TRBJ2-1; d_gene: -; abundance: -; CDR3aa: CASSVELGNEQFF; CDR3nt: TGTGCCAGCAGCGTAGAGTTGGGAAATGAGCAGTTCTTC
v_gene: TRBV3-1/TRBV3-2; j_gene: TRBJ2-7; d_gene: -; abundance: -; CDR3aa: CASSHNSQGSYEQYF; CDR3nt: TGTGCCAGCAGCCACAACTCCCAGGGGTCATACGAGCAGTACTTC
v_gene: TRBV6-5; j_gene: TRBJ2-5; d_gene: -; abundance: -; CDR3aa: CASSYAGLQTQYF; CDR3nt: TGTGCCAGCAGTTACGCCGGGTTACAGACCCAGTACTTC
v_gene: TRBV19; j_gene: TRBJ1-1; d_gene: -; abundance: few; CDR3aa: CASSIVSNTEAFF; CDR3nt: TGTGCCAGTAGTATAGTCTCGAACACTGAAGCTTTCTTT
v_gene: TRBV14; j_gene: TRBJ2-1; d_gene: -; abundance: -; CDR3aa: CASSHPISPEGGRNEQFF; CDR3nt: TGTGCCAGCAGCCACCCAATCTCCCCAGAGGGCGGGCGGAATGAGCAGTTCTTC
v_gene: TRBV18; j_gene: TRBJ1-1; d_gene: -; abundance: -; CDR3aa: CASSPGLPGITEAFF; CDR3nt: TGTGCCAGCTCACCAGGTCTCCCGGGGATCACTGAAGCTTTCTTT
v_gene: TRBV19; j_gene: TRBJ1-1; d_gene: -; abundance: once; CDR3aa: CASSIRESTEAFF; CDR3nt: TGTGCCAGTAGTATTCGTGAGAGCACTGAAGCTTTCTTT
v_gene: TRBV3-1/TRBV3-2; j_gene: TRBJ2-1; d_gene: TRBD1; abundance: -; CDR3aa: CASSHRDRYNEQFF; CDR3nt: TGTGCCAGCAGCCACAGGGACAGATACAATGAGCAGTTCTTC
v_gene: TRBV5-3; j_gene: TRBJ2-2; d_gene: -; abundance: -; CDR3aa: CARSLGSTHGGTGTGELFF; CDR3nt: TGTGCCAGAAGCTTGGGCAGTACACACGGGGGCACCGGCACCGGGGAGCTGTTTTTT
v_gene: TRBV6-4; j_gene: TRBJ1-1; d_gene: TRBD1; abundance: -; CDR3aa: CASTPSGTGGMTNTEAFF; CDR3nt: TGTGCCAGCACCCCGTCGGGGACAGGGGGCATGACGAACACTGAAGCTTTCTTT
v_gene: TRBV28; j_gene: TRBJ2-3; d_gene: TRBD2; abundance: -; CDR3aa: CASIAGGRKIQDTQYF; CDR3nt: TGTGCCAGCATTGCGGGAGGCCGGAAAATCCAAGATACGCAGTATTTT
v_gene: TRBV6-5; j_gene: TRBJ1-3; d_gene: -; abundance: once; CDR3aa: CASWTVGNTIYF; CDR3nt: TGTGCCTCCTGGACAGTTGGAAACACCATATATTTT
v_gene: TRBV7-8; j_gene: TRBJ1-2; d_gene: TRBD1; abundance: -; CDR3aa: CASSLWRRDRQFVYGYTF; CDR3nt: TGTGCCAGCAGCTTATGGAGGAGGGACAGGCAATTCGTCTATGGCTACACCTTC
v_gene: TRBV11-2; j_gene: TRBJ2-1; d_gene: TRBD2; abundance: -; CDR3aa: CASGGSGGHNEQFF; CDR3nt: TGTGCCAGCGGCGGGAGCGGGGGCCACAATGAGCAGTTCTTC
v_gene: TRBV5-4; j_gene: TRBJ2-5; d_gene: TRBD1; abundance: -; CDR3aa: CASSLKGQQGTQYF; CDR3nt: TGTGCCAGCAGCTTGAAGGGACAGCAGGGGACCCAGTACTTC
v_gene: TRBV19; j_gene: TRBJ2-3; d_gene: TRBD2; abundance: -; CDR3aa: CASSIFGGGPQDTQYF; CDR3nt: TGTGCCAGTAGTATTTTCGGGGGAGGGCCTCAGGATACGCAGTATTTT